This TCR beta chain came from a study of prognosis after radiotherapy for stage I lung cancer. Study observations and caveats: Following stereotactic body radiation therapy, patients who went on to develop distant metastases had lower Shannon entropy.

Multiplex PCR, run in two rounds, amplified TCR beta CDR3 from genomic DNA. Every TRBV and TRBJ gene had its own specific primer in first-round PCR. TCRdb used MiXCR to reprocess the multiplex PCR reads, holding one entry per CDR3 protein. The profile shows around 63,000 distinct CDR3 sequences, roughly 29% of them singletons. V was cut by 6 bases and J by 1 base, with 6 bases left in between. The CDR3 loop spans 12 amino acids. CDR1 MNHNS and CDR2 SASEGT come from the germline V gene. The table lists this clonotype with many counts. The antigen remains undetermined. The origin of this receptor is a donor aged 50 or older with non-small cell lung cancer. This sample comprised PBMCs, obtained before or after stereotactic body radiation therapy (not recorded which). The rearrangement uses TRBV6-1 and TRBJ1-1, with D perhaps TRBD1 (5 bases). The CDR3, as DNA: TGTGCCAGCAGGGGGCGGAACACTGAAGCTTTCTTT. This sequence encodes CASRGRNTEAFF.